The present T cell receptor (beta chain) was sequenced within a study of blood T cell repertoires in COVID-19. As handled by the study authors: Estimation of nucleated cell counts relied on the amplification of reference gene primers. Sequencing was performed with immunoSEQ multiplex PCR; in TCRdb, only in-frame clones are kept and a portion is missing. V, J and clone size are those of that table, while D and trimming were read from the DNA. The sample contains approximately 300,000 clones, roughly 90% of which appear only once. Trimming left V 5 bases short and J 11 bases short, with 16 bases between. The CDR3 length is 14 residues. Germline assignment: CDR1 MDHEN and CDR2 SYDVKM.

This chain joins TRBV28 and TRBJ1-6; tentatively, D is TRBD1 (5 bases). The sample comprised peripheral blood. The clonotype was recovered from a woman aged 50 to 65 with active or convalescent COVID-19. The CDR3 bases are TGTGCCAGCAGTCTCCGGGGGGTAGTGGCACCCCTCCACTTT. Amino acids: CASSLRGVVAPLHF.